The 10 T cell receptor beta chains listed next were all sequenced from one sample in a study of blood T cell repertoires in COVID-19 (TCRdb year 2020). The library was obtained by the immunoSEQ multiplex PCR assay. TCRdb re-hosts the immuneACCESS table, in-frame sequences only. Its copies lack some clones; in the studies checked, an unresolved V gene accounts for under half of them, and the cause for the rest is not known. The sample table records 110,000 or so clones; about 85% of these occur just once. The leading ten clones occupy 7.7% of the sample. Sequenced: peripheral blood. These receptor sequences come from a human donor in a cohort sampled during active COVID-19.

J is TRBJ2-6 and V is TRBV27, with TRBD1 as a possible D gene (6 bases). CDR3 length: 17 residues. CDR1 is MNHEY and CDR2 is SMNVEV in the germline V gene (reference sequence). Trimming removed 6 bases at V and 0 bases at J, with 15 bases between. DNA of the CDR3: TGTGCCAGCAGATCCCGGGACACCTCCTCTGGGGCCAACGTCCTGACTTTC. Protein product: CASRSRDTSSGANVLTF.

J is TRBJ1-4 and V is TRBV28, with D perhaps TRBD1 (5 bases). Trimming left V 5 bases short and J 7 bases short, with 14 bases between. The CDR3 loop spans 14 amino acids. Germline V gives CDR1 MDHEN, CDR2 SYDVKM. CDR3 nucleotide sequence: TGTGCCAGCAGTCTGGGGGGGTCAAGTGAAAAACTGTTTTTT. This translates into CASSLGGSSEKLFF.

The chain employs TRBV4-2 and TRBJ1-4; no clear D gene. Germline V lookup: CDR1 LGHNA, CDR2 YNFKEQ. The V end lost 0 bases, the J end lost 2 bases, and 10 bases lay between the germline ends. The CDR3 is made up of 16 amino acids. CDR3 sequence (DNA): TGTGCCAGCAGCCAAGAGGCCGGGATTACTAATGAAAAACTGTTTTTT. It codes for CASSQEAGITNEKLFF.

The CDR3 DNA reads as TGTGCCAGCAGCTCGGGCCCGGGACAGGGGGTTGGGACTGAAGCTTTCTTT. It encodes CASSSGPGQGVGTEAFF. The V gene is TRBV7-2, the J gene TRBJ1-1; 11 nucleotides line up with TRBD1. This CDR3 is built from 17 residues. CDR1 and CDR2 from the germline V gene are SGHTA and FQGNSA. V was clipped by 4 bases and J by 5 bases; unmatched bases: 12. The full variable domain, completed using reference TRBV7-2 and TRBJ1-1, is GAGVSQSPSNKVTEKGKDVELRCDPISGHTALYWYRQSLGQGLEFLIYFQGNSAPDKSGLPSDRFSAERTGGSVSTLTIQRTQQEDSAVYLCASSSGPGQGVGTEAFFGQGTRLTVV.

J is TRBJ2-7 and V is TRBV6-5; 10 nucleotides align to TRBD1. After removal of 6 bases from V and 7 bases from J, the junction contained 9 bases not matched to a gene. CDR1 MNHEY and CDR2 SVGAGI come from the germline V gene. The CDR3 is made up of 14 amino acids. This CDR3 is CASRAGTGVGEQYF. The DNA for the CDR3 is TGTGCCAGCAGAGCCGGGACAGGGGTTGGTGAGCAGTACTTC.

The chain recombines TRBV5-1 with TRBJ2-3; 7 nucleotides match TRBD2. The CDR3 is 17 amino acids. The J segment lost 1 base and the V segment lost 4 bases, leaving 12 bases of the junction unmatched. Germline loops: CDR1 SGHRS, CDR2 YFSETQ. CDR3 nucleotide sequence: TGCGCCAGCAGCAATGGGGTCCGGGAGGCGGGCACAGATACGCAGTATTTT. Encoded protein: CASSNGVREAGTDTQYF.

The chain recombines TRBV9 with TRBJ2-7, with a tentative D call TRBD1 (6 bases). CDR1 SGDLS and CDR2 YYNGEE come from the germline V gene. Trimming left V 0 bases short and J 0 bases short, with 13 bases between. The CDR3 contains 16 residues. The CDR3 spells CASSVEGTYRSYEQYF. Written as DNA, the CDR3 is TGTGCCAGCAGCGTAGAAGGGACATACCGCTCCTACGAGCAGTACTTC.

The J gene is TRBJ2-5, the V gene TRBV27; 7 bases match TRBD1. Germline CDR1 MNHEY, CDR2 SMNVEV (reference sequence). The CDR3 is 15 residues long. Trimming at V came to 0 bases and at J to 5 bases, leaving 6 bases not matched to a gene. Written as DNA, the CDR3 is TGTGCCAGCAGTTTATCCCCGACAGGGTCGGAGACCCAGTACTTC. Protein: CASSLSPTGSETQYF.

This chain joins TRBV7-8 and TRBJ2-1; tentatively, D is TRBD1 (5 bases). CDR1 is SGHVS and CDR2 is FQNEAQ in the germline V gene. V was clipped by 0 bases and J by 6 bases, with 18 bases between them. The CDR3 is made up of 17 amino acids. In DNA, the CDR3 is TGTGCCAGCAGCTTAGCCGCTAGTATGTCTCAGGGCAATGAGCAGTTCTTC. Its protein product is CASSLAASMSQGNEQFF.

In its sample, this clone was seen once. V is TRBV6-5 and J is TRBJ1-6, with D perhaps matching TRBD1 (5 bases). V was cut by 0 bases and J by 7 bases, with 10 bases left in between. The CDR3 has 15 residues. Germline V lookup: CDR1 MNHEY, CDR2 SVGAGI. The DNA of the CDR3 is TGTGCCAGCAGTTACTCAGGGAGGGACAATTCACCCCTCCACTTT. It encodes CASSYSGRDNSPLHF.